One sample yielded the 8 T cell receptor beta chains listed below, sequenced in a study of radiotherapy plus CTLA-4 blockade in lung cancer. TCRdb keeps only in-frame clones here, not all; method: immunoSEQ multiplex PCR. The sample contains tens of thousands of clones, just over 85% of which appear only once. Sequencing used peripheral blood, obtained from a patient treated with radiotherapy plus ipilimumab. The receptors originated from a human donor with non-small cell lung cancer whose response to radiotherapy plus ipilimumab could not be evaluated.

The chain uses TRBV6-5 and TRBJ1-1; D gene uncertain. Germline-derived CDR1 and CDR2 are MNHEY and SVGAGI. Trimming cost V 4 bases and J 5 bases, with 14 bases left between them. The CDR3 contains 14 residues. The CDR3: CASSSGRGRTEAFF. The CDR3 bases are TGTGCCAGCAGTTCAGGACGGGGTAGGACTGAAGCTTTCTTT.

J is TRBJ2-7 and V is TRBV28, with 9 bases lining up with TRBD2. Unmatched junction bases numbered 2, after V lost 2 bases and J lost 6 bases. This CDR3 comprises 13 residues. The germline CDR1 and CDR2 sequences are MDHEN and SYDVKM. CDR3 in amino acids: CASSLGGGVEQYF. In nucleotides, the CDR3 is TGTGCCAGCAGTTTAGGCGGGGGGGTCGAGCAGTACTTC.

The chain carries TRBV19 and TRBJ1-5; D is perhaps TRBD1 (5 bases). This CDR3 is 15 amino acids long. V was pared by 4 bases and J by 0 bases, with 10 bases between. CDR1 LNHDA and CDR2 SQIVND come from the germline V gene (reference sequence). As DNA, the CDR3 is TGTGCCAGTAGTAAGGGGTGGGGTAGCAATCAGCCCCAGCATTTT. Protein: CASSKGWGSNQPQHF.

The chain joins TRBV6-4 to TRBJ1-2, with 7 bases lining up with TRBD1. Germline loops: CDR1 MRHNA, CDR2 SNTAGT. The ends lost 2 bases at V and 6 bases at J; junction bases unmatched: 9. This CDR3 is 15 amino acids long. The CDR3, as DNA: TGTGCCAGCAGTGACGCGACAGGGTATTTAGATGGCTACACCTTC. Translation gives CASSDATGYLDGYTF.

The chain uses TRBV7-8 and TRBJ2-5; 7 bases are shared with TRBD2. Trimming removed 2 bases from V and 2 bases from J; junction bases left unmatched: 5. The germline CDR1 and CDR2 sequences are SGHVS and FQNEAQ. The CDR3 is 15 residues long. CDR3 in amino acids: CASSLSGGRQETQYF. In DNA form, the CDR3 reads TGTGCCAGCAGCTTATCGGGGGGAAGGCAAGAGACCCAGTACTTC.

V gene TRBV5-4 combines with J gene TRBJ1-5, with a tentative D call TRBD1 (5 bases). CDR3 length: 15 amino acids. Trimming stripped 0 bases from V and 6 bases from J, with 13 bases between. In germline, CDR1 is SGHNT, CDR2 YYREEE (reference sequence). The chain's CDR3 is CASSLGAPGGQPQHF. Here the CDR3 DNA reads TGTGCCAGCAGCTTGGGTGCCCCGGGGGGTCAGCCCCAGCATTTT.

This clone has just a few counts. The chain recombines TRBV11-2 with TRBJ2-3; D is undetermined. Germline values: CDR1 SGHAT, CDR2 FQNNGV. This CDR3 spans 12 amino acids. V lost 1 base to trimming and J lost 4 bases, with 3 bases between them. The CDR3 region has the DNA TGTGCCAGCAGCTTAGCTCCAGATACGCAGTATTTT. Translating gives CASSLAPDTQYF.

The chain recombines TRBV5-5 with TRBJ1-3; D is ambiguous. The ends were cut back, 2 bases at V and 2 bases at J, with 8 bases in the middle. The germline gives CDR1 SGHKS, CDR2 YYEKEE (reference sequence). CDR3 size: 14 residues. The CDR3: CASSFGHTGNTIYF. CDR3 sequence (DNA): TGTGCCAGCAGCTTTGGTCACACTGGAAACACCATATATTTT.